This is a list of T cell receptor beta chains from one sample in a study of shared clonotypes between healthy human individuals. Generated by immunoSEQ multiplex PCR, the TCRdb table keeps only in-frame clones and is missing some. The sample lists 1.6 million or so clones; approximately 98.5% were seen once. Source material: naive CD4+ T cells sorted from blood. The receptors here all came from a man aged 25-40 years in good health. Each CDR3 is given with its conserved first and last residue. Each record gives: J gene, V gene, clone size, D gene, CDR3 DNA, CDR3 protein. The D gene is left open where the match is weak. A row's size may be missing; if present it is once, few, many or a size class.

J gene: TRBJ1-5; V gene: TRBV4-3; clone size: once; D gene: TRBD1; CDR3 DNA: TGCGCCAGCAGCTTGAGTCAGGGGGGCAATCAGCCCCAGCATTTT; CDR3 protein: CASSLSQGGNQPQHF
J gene: TRBJ2-7; V gene: TRBV28; clone size: .; D gene: .; CDR3 DNA: TGTGCCAGCAGTTTATGGCAGGTGCAGCTACGAAAAGGTACCTACGAGCAGTACTTC; CDR3 protein: CASSLWQVQLRKGTYEQYF
J gene: TRBJ1-4; V gene: TRBV7-9; clone size: .; D gene: .; CDR3 DNA: TGTGCCAGCAGCTTTAAAGCAACTAATGAAAAACTGTTTTTT; CDR3 protein: CASSFKATNEKLFF
J gene: TRBJ2-1; V gene: TRBV28; clone size: .; D gene: TRBD1; CDR3 DNA: TGTGCCAGCAGGCCCCCCTGGGACAGGGAATCCAATGAGCAGTTCTTC; CDR3 protein: CASRPPWDRESNEQFF
J gene: TRBJ2-5; V gene: TRBV18; clone size: .; D gene: .; CDR3 DNA: TGTGCCAGCTCACCACTTAGCAGGGTGCAAGAGACCCAGTACTTC; CDR3 protein: CASSPLSRVQETQYF
J gene: TRBJ1-2; V gene: TRBV15; clone size: .; D gene: .; CDR3 DNA: TGTGCCACCGAGTACTCGGGTGGCTACACCTTC; CDR3 protein: CATEYSGGYTF
J gene: TRBJ1-1; V gene: TRBV10-3; clone size: .; D gene: .; CDR3 DNA: TGTGCCATCAGTGCTGCAGGGACCCTGTCTTTCTTT; CDR3 protein: CAISAAGTLSFF
J gene: TRBJ2-6; V gene: TRBV28; clone size: .; D gene: .; CDR3 DNA: TGTGCCAGCACAGGTACTGGGGCCAACGTCCTGACTTTC; CDR3 protein: CASTGTGANVLTF
J gene: TRBJ2-7; V gene: TRBV6-5; clone size: .; D gene: .; CDR3 DNA: TGTGCCAGCAGCGAGGTGAGGGCCCTAGCCTACGAGCAGTACTTC; CDR3 protein: CASSEVRALAYEQYF
J gene: TRBJ2-1; V gene: TRBV29-1; clone size: .; D gene: .; CDR3 DNA: TGCAGCGCTGGTTGGGCGGACGGAGAGGAGCAGTTCTTC; CDR3 protein: CSAGWADGEEQFF
J gene: TRBJ2-7; V gene: TRBV6-1; clone size: .; D gene: TRBD2; CDR3 DNA: TGTGCCAGCAGTAGGACTAGCGGAACCTACGAGCAGTACTTC; CDR3 protein: CASSRTSGTYEQYF
J gene: TRBJ2-1; V gene: TRBV5-1; clone size: .; D gene: .; CDR3 DNA: TGCGCCAGCAGCTTTTTGGGGGCAAGCTCCTACAATGAGCAGTTCTTC; CDR3 protein: CASSFLGASSYNEQFF
J gene: TRBJ2-1; V gene: TRBV2; clone size: .; D gene: .; CDR3 DNA: TGTGCCAGCAATCCGACAGACTACAATGAGCAGTTCTTC; CDR3 protein: CASNPTDYNEQFF
J gene: TRBJ2-7; V gene: TRBV5-1; clone size: .; D gene: TRBD1; CDR3 DNA: TGCGCCAGCAGCTTGACAAGGACAGGGTTTAAACACGAGCAGTACTTC; CDR3 protein: CASSLTRTGFKHEQYF
J gene: TRBJ1-5; V gene: TRBV5-1; clone size: .; D gene: .; CDR3 DNA: TGCGCCAGCAGCTTGGAAGGAGGCCCCCGACCCCAGCATTTT; CDR3 protein: CASSLEGGPRPQHF
J gene: TRBJ2-1; V gene: TRBV15; clone size: once; D gene: .; CDR3 DNA: TGTGCCACCAGTTGGGGGAATGAGCAGTTCTTC; CDR3 protein: CATSWGNEQFF
J gene: TRBJ2-3; V gene: TRBV28; clone size: .; D gene: .; CDR3 DNA: TGTGCCGCTTTCAGTCTTAGCGAGACAAAGGATACGCAGTATTTT; CDR3 protein: CAAFSLSETKDTQYF
J gene: TRBJ2-5; V gene: TRBV7-8; clone size: .; D gene: .; CDR3 DNA: TGTGCCAGCAGCTTAGTGGCCTCAAAAGGGTCTAAAGAGACCCAGTACTTC; CDR3 protein: CASSLVASKGSKETQYF
J gene: TRBJ2-7; V gene: TRBV5-1; clone size: .; D gene: TRBD1; CDR3 DNA: TGCGCCAGCAGCTTGGCCCAGGGGGTTACCTACGAGCAGTACTTC; CDR3 protein: CASSLAQGVTYEQYF
J gene: TRBJ2-2; V gene: TRBV30; clone size: once; D gene: TRBD1; CDR3 DNA: TGTGCCTGGAGACAGGGGTATTACACCGGGGAGCTGTTTTTT; CDR3 protein: CAWRQGYYTGELFF
J gene: TRBJ2-1; V gene: TRBV2; clone size: .; D gene: .; CDR3 DNA: TGTGCCAGCAGTGCGGAACGCTACAATGAGCAGTTCTTC; CDR3 protein: CASSAERYNEQFF
J gene: TRBJ1-4; V gene: TRBV25-1; clone size: once; D gene: .; CDR3 DNA: TGTGCCAGCAGTGGCCTAAAGAAACTGTTTTTT; CDR3 protein: CASSGLKKLFF
J gene: TRBJ2-2; V gene: TRBV11-2; clone size: once; D gene: TRBD2; CDR3 DNA: TGTGCCAGCAGCTTAGCTCCGGGAGGAATCACCGGGGAGCTGTTTTTT; CDR3 protein: CASSLAPGGITGELFF
J gene: TRBJ2-7; V gene: TRBV4-1; clone size: once; D gene: .; CDR3 DNA: TGCGCCAGCAGCCAAGTCATCAGATCCTACGAGCAGTACTTC; CDR3 protein: CASSQVIRSYEQYF
J gene: TRBJ2-7; V gene: TRBV20-1; clone size: .; D gene: .; CDR3 DNA: TGCAGTGCTAGAATCCCCAACGAGCAGTACTTC; CDR3 protein: CSARIPNEQYF
J gene: TRBJ2-1; V gene: TRBV5-4; clone size: .; D gene: .; CDR3 DNA: TGTGCCAGCAGCGGGAGGGGGACCGAGCTCTACAATGAGCAGTTCTTC; CDR3 protein: CASSGRGTELYNEQFF
J gene: TRBJ1-5; V gene: TRBV30; clone size: .; D gene: .; CDR3 DNA: TGTGCCTGGAGTGGGGACGATTATCAGCCCCAGCATTTT; CDR3 protein: CAWSGDDYQPQHF
J gene: TRBJ2-7; V gene: TRBV5-1; clone size: .; D gene: .; CDR3 DNA: TGCGCCAGCAGCGAGACGACTAGCTCCTACGAGCAGTACTTC; CDR3 protein: CASSETTSSYEQYF
J gene: TRBJ1-4; V gene: TRBV15; clone size: .; D gene: .; CDR3 DNA: TGTGCCACCAGCAGAGATCCCCCCAGCCAAAAACTGTTTTTT; CDR3 protein: CATSRDPPSQKLFF
J gene: TRBJ2-2; V gene: TRBV2; clone size: .; D gene: .; CDR3 DNA: TGTGCCAGCAGTGATAGAACCGGGGAGCTGTTTTTT; CDR3 protein: CASSDRTGELFF
J gene: TRBJ1-2; V gene: TRBV28; clone size: once; D gene: .; CDR3 DNA: TGTGCCAGCACCCTCCGAGGGGCCACAAGGGGAGGCTACACCTTC; CDR3 protein: CASTLRGATRGGYTF
J gene: TRBJ2-1; V gene: TRBV5-1; clone size: once; D gene: TRBD2; CDR3 DNA: TGCGCCAGCAGCGCCGGGACTAGCGGGGACATACGGCAGTTCTTC; CDR3 protein: CASSAGTSGDIRQFF
J gene: TRBJ2-3; V gene: TRBV5-4; clone size: .; D gene: .; CDR3 DNA: TGTGCCAGCAGCTACCCCACAGATACGCAGTATTTT; CDR3 protein: CASSYPTDTQYF
J gene: TRBJ1-4; V gene: TRBV6-1; clone size: .; D gene: .; CDR3 DNA: TGTGCCAGCAGTTCAAGGTGGGGGGATGAAAAACTGTTTTTT; CDR3 protein: CASSSRWGDEKLFF
J gene: TRBJ2-3; V gene: TRBV30; clone size: .; D gene: TRBD1; CDR3 DNA: TGTGCCTGGAGTAGGGCAGGGGGCGGAGATACGCAGTATTTT; CDR3 protein: CAWSRAGGGDTQYF
J gene: TRBJ2-6; V gene: TRBV6-5; clone size: .; D gene: .; CDR3 DNA: TGTGCCAGCAGTTACTCAGGGGGCTCTGGGGCCAACGTCCTGACTTTC; CDR3 protein: CASSYSGGSGANVLTF
J gene: TRBJ2-7; V gene: TRBV18; clone size: .; D gene: TRBD1; CDR3 DNA: TGTGCCAGCTCACGACAGGGTTACGAGCAGTACTTC; CDR3 protein: CASSRQGYEQYF
J gene: TRBJ1-1; V gene: TRBV10-2; clone size: .; D gene: .; CDR3 DNA: TGCGCCAGCCGAAGACAGGATGAAGCTTTCTTT; CDR3 protein: CASRRQDEAFF
J gene: TRBJ1-1; V gene: TRBV18; clone size: .; D gene: TRBD1; CDR3 DNA: TGTGCCAGCTCACCAACCTTCACAGGGGACACTGAAGCTTTCTTT; CDR3 protein: CASSPTFTGDTEAFF